A selection of T cell receptor beta chains follows, all from one sample in a study of blood T cell repertoires in COVID-19. This table comes from immunoSEQ multiplex PCR, and its TCRdb copy is limited to in-frame clones, with some not included. The sample gives approximately 75,000 clones, 80% to 95% of which show up once; 6.9% is in the top ten. Sequencing was carried out using peripheral blood. The receptor set was obtained from a human donor in a cohort sampled during active COVID-19. Each CDR3 is given with its conserved first and last residue. Each record gives: D gene, V gene, clone size, CDR3 length, J gene, CDR3 DNA, CDR3 protein. A D gene is named only where the DNA matches it firmly. Size tells how often a clone was seen (once, few, many) or the class of an expanded clone, and some rows leave it out.

D: .
V: TRBV2
size: .
length: 12
J: TRBJ2-1
DNA: TGTGCCAGCAGTAGGGACTCCGGTGAGCAGTTCTTC
CDR3: CASSRDSGEQFF

D: .
V: TRBV6-1
size: .
length: 14
J: TRBJ2-7
DNA: TGTGCCAGCAGTGAAGGCCCAGGGACAAACGAGCAGTACTTC
CDR3: CASSEGPGTNEQYF

D: TRBD1
V: TRBV15
size: .
length: 15
J: TRBJ1-1
DNA: TGTGCCACCAGCAGACAGTTTCAACAACAGGGGCGAGCTTTCTTT
CDR3: CATSRQFQQQGRAFF

D: .
V: TRBV5-1
size: .
length: 12
J: TRBJ2-3
DNA: TGCGCCAGCAGCTTGGAAACTGGTACGCAGTATTTT
CDR3: CASSLETGTQYF

D: TRBD2
V: TRBV27
size: .
length: 16
J: TRBJ2-1
DNA: TGTGCCAGCAGCATGGTGGGCGGGAGCTCCTACAATGAGCAGTTCTTC
CDR3: CASSMVGGSSYNEQFF

D: TRBD2
V: TRBV19
size: .
length: 15
J: TRBJ2-7
DNA: TGTGCCAGTAAAGGCGGGGGGCTCTCCTCCTACGAGCAGTACTTC
CDR3: CASKGGGLSSYEQYF

D: .
V: TRBV18
size: .
length: 17
J: TRBJ1-3
DNA: TGTGCCAGCTCACCTATTCCAGGGGCGCCATCTGGAAACACCATATATTTT
CDR3: CASSPIPGAPSGNTIYF

D: TRBD2
V: TRBV7-2
size: .
length: 15
J: TRBJ2-1
DNA: TGTGCCAGCAGTACGAGCGGGGGGGCCTACAATGAGCAGTTCTTC
CDR3: CASSTSGGAYNEQFF

D: .
V: TRBV7-2
size: .
length: 16
J: TRBJ1-5
DNA: TGTGCCAGCACCGAACGGGGAGGCGGCCTCAATCAGCCCCAGCATTTT
CDR3: CASTERGGGLNQPQHF

D: .
V: TRBV19
size: .
length: 13
J: TRBJ1-5
DNA: TGTGCCAGTAGTATTCCACAGGCCCAGCCCCAGCATTTT
CDR3: CASSIPQAQPQHF

D: .
V: TRBV20-1
size: .
length: 11
J: TRBJ2-1
DNA: TGCAGTGCTATTCGTAGCAATGAGCAGTTCTTC
CDR3: CSAIRSNEQFF

D: TRBD2
V: TRBV2
size: .
length: 13
J: TRBJ2-5
DNA: TGTGCCAGCACAGCGGGGTTACAAGAGACCCAGTACTTC
CDR3: CASTAGLQETQYF

D: .
V: TRBV29-1
size: .
length: 10
J: TRBJ1-1
DNA: TGCAGCGTCCTTGACACTGAAGCTTTCTTT
CDR3: CSVLDTEAFF

D: .
V: TRBV9
size: .
length: 16
J: TRBJ1-2
DNA: TGTGCCAGCAGCGTAGGATCCAGTCTACTAAACTATGGCTACACCTTC
CDR3: CASSVGSSLLNYGYTF

D: .
V: TRBV9
size: .
length: 12
J: TRBJ2-2
DNA: TGTGCCAGCAGCGCCCTCACCGGGGAGCTGTTTTTT
CDR3: CASSALTGELFF

D: .
V: TRBV5-6
size: .
length: 15
J: TRBJ2-7
DNA: TGTGCCAGCAGCAAGCCCGACAGCCGCTCCTACGAGCAGTACTTC
CDR3: CASSKPDSRSYEQYF

D: TRBD1
V: TRBV5-4
size: .
length: 15
J: TRBJ1-4
DNA: TGTGCCAGCAGCACTGGACAGGGAAGGAATGAAAAACTGTTTTTT
CDR3: CASSTGQGRNEKLFF

D: .
V: TRBV5-6
size: .
length: 13
J: TRBJ2-5
DNA: TGTGCCAGCAGCACTGGGGGGGGCTATACCCAGCACTTC
CDR3: CASSTGGGYTQHF

D: .
V: TRBV27
size: once
length: 14
J: TRBJ1-2
DNA: TGTGCCAGCAGTTTATCAAGCAGGGCCTCTGGCTACACCTTC
CDR3: CASSLSSRASGYTF

D: TRBD2
V: TRBV7-9
size: .
length: 14
J: TRBJ2-2
DNA: TGTGCCAGCAGCTCTAGCGGGGGATCCGGGGAGCTGTTTTTT
CDR3: CASSSSGGSGELFF

D: TRBD1
V: TRBV7-6
size: .
length: 16
J: TRBJ1-5
DNA: TGTGCCAGCAGCTTAGCCCCCGGGACAGGTAATCAGCCCCAGCATTTT
CDR3: CASSLAPGTGNQPQHF

D: .
V: TRBV10-3
size: .
length: 15
J: TRBJ1-2
DNA: TGTGCCATCCTCCCTGGAGGGCTAACGGAGAGGGGCTACACCTTC
CDR3: CAILPGGLTERGYTF

D: .
V: TRBV27
size: .
length: 16
J: TRBJ2-2
DNA: TGTGCCAGCAGTACCCGACAGGCGGTGAACACCGGGGAGCTGTTTTTT
CDR3: CASSTRQAVNTGELFF

D: TRBD1
V: TRBV3-1/TRBV3-2
size: .
length: 15
J: TRBJ2-1
DNA: TGTGCCAGCAGCCAAGATCCACAGGGGTACAATGAGCAGTTCTTC
CDR3: CASSQDPQGYNEQFF

D: .
V: TRBV6-5
size: once
length: 14
J: TRBJ2-1
DNA: TGTGCCAGCAGTTACTCGAAGCCCGGCAATGAGCAGTTCTTC
CDR3: CASSYSKPGNEQFF

D: TRBD1
V: TRBV11-2
size: .
length: 13
J: TRBJ1-2
DNA: TGTGCCAGCAGCTCGACAGGGCAATACGGCTACACCTTC
CDR3: CASSSTGQYGYTF

D: .
V: TRBV5-1
size: .
length: 16
J: TRBJ1-6
DNA: TGCGCCAGCAGCTTGGATGGGGGCTTGAAAAGGTCACCCCTCCACTTT
CDR3: CASSLDGGLKRSPLHF

D: TRBD2
V: TRBV10-3
size: .
length: 16
J: TRBJ2-5
DNA: TGTGCCATCAGTGAGTCGAGGGGTAGCGGGGGTGAGACCCAGTACTTC
CDR3: CAISESRGSGGETQYF

D: .
V: TRBV6-1
size: .
length: 18
J: TRBJ1-2
DNA: TGTGCCAGCAGTGAAAGGGGAGGGGCGGGACTACTTAACTATGGCTACACCTTC
CDR3: CASSERGGAGLLNYGYTF

D: TRBD1
V: TRBV2
size: .
length: 15
J: TRBJ1-4
DNA: TGTGCCAGCAGTGATACAGGGGCACAGGGTGAAAAACTGTTTTTT
CDR3: CASSDTGAQGEKLFF

D: TRBD2
V: TRBV7-8
size: .
length: 15
J: TRBJ2-5
DNA: TGTGCCAGCAGCCCGCGCGGGGGGGGGCCTGAATATTGGTACTTC
CDR3: CASSPRGGGPEYWYF

D: .
V: TRBV5-1
size: .
length: 15
J: TRBJ2-1
DNA: TGCGCCAGCAGCTTGGGCAGGGCCCAGTTCAATGAGCAGTTCTTC
CDR3: CASSLGRAQFNEQFF

D: TRBD2
V: TRBV6-5
size: .
length: 15
J: TRBJ2-1
DNA: TGTGCCAGCAGCCTAGCGGGGGGGGGCCCTTATGAGCAGTTCTTC
CDR3: CASSLAGGGPYEQFF